The clone carrying this T cell receptor (beta chain) came up a few times. Its antigen is still unknown. This sample was included in a study of T cell responses to AZD1222 COVID-19 vaccine. Data came from immunoSEQ multiplex PCR; TCRdb stores just in-frame clones and leaves some out. The sample shows some 200,000 clones, approximately 93% of them seen only once. The study, taken as a whole, reports: The number of AZD1222 recipients seropositive at baseline was only five to seven.

CDR1 and CDR2 from the germline V gene are MNHNY and SVGAGI (reference sequence). Trimming cost V 5 bases and J 1 base, with 27 bases left between them. The CDR3 contains 19 residues. This TCR was sampled from an adult who received the AZD1222 COVID-19 vaccine. The chain has TRBV6-6 and TRBJ2-7, with a weak D call TRBD2 (6 bases). The sequences come from peripheral blood, collected 28 days after the second AZD1222 dose. The CDR3 sequence: CASSPRPAGTPAESYEQYF. As DNA, the CDR3 is TGTGCCAGCAGTCCTCGCCCAGCGGGCACCCCAGCTGAATCCTACGAGCAGTACTTC.